Below, one TCR beta chain is given with its context. What antigen it recognizes has not been identified. This specimen comes from a study of CXCR3-negative and CXCR3-positive naive CD8 T cells (dated 2019 in TCRdb). Notes on the research overall: In total, 120 million to 150 million TRB reads were obtained, which works out to roughly 1.5 +/- 0.3 million reads per library. Naive subsets from a handful of donors and memory cells from 3 donors were included in the TRBV-TRBJ cluster analysis. Diversity and physicochemical repertoire analyses were performed on some eleven donors pooled from two independent experiments.

The paper as a whole reports these results and caveats: Because surface CD5, which has been linked to self-reactivity in mice, was comparable between naive subsets, TCR interaction strength was also inferred from TRB CDR3 physicochemical properties. Freshly isolated PBMCs were used for most assays because CXCR3 expression partially decreased after cryopreservation. TRBV-TRBJ usage was similar between naive CXCR3-negative and CXCR3-positive cells from the same donor, while memory cells showed distinct patterns. Both naive subsets had comparably high repertoire diversity, while memory CD8+ T cells had much lower repertoire diversity. Compared with CXCR3-negative naive cells, CXCR3-positive naive cells had TRB CDR3s with higher hydrophobicity (lower Kidera factor 4), lower energy, and higher strength and volume indices.

Each CD8+ T cell subset was flow-sorted in triplicate, and 250,000 to 350,000 cells per subset were placed directly into RLT lysis buffer. Naive CD8+ T cells were defined stringently as CD45RO-CCR7+CD27+CD95- to exclude memory contaminants. Peripheral blood mononuclear cells were isolated from buffy coats by standard density gradient centrifugation. Naive CXCR3-negative and CXCR3-positive CD8+ T cells were flow-sorted using a FACSAria III. An RNeasy Mini Kit was used to extract total RNA from the sorted cells. The CDR3, cysteine through phenylalanine, is 15 amino acids long. No coding sequence is recorded. CDR1 and CDR2 are read off the germline V gene as SQVTM and ANQGSEA. Sequencing was performed on a NextSeq 550. The Human TCR Profiling Kit (MiLaboratory) was used to make UMI-labeled 5' RACE TRB cDNA libraries. cDNA synthesis used the entire amount of extracted RNA, and PCR amplification then used the entire amount of cDNA produced. Libraries were prepared in parallel with an identical number of PCR cycles. Concerning the study's data processing: About 50,000 +/- 10,000 unique UMI-labeled TRB cDNA molecules per library were extracted with MIGEC and MiXCR, with at least two reads per UMI required. Each library averaged 40,000 +/- 10,000 functional in-frame TRB CDR3 nucleotide clonotypes without stop codons. After downsampling to 5000 UMI-labeled TRB molecules per sample, diversity metrics such as normalized Shannon-Wiener and Chao1 were calculated in VDJtools. VDJtools was used to calculate clonotype-size-weighted physicochemical properties of the central five CDR3 residues, namely interaction energy, strength, volume and Kidera factor 4. TCRdb reprocessed the reads and assigns one entry to each CDR3 protein sequence, leaving out DNA. The V and J calls, along with clone size, are taken from TCRdb and not from the paper's own processing. The sample table on file contains around 95,000 distinct CDR3 sequences. The leading ten clones occupy around 1% of the sample.

Sequencing was performed on naive CXCR3+ CD8+ T cells from blood. The sample's cell subset or site label, in plain terms: CD45RO-CCR7+CD27+CD95- naive CD8+ T cells expressing CXCR3 (TNR3+). The receptor comes from a human donor in good health. Some clones in this sample may be carry-over from other donors' samples. Recombination connected TRBV29-1 to TRBJ2-5; TCRdb gives TRBD1 as the D gene, but with no DNA this cannot be confirmed. For the CDR3, the sequence is CSVGEYKQGRETQYF.